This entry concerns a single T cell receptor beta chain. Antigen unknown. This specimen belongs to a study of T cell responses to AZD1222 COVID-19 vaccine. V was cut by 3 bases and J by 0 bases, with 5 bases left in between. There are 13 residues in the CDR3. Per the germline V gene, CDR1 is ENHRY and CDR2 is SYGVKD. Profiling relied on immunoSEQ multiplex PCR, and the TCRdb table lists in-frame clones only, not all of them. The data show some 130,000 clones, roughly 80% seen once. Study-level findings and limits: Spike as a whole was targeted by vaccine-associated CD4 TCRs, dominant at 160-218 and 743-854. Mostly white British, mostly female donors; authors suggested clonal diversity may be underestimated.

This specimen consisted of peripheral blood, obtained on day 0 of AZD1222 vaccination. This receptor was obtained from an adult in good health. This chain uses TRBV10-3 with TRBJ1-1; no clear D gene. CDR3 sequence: CAISDEVNTEAFF. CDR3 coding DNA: TGTGCCATCAGTGATGAGGTGAACACTGAAGCTTTCTTT.